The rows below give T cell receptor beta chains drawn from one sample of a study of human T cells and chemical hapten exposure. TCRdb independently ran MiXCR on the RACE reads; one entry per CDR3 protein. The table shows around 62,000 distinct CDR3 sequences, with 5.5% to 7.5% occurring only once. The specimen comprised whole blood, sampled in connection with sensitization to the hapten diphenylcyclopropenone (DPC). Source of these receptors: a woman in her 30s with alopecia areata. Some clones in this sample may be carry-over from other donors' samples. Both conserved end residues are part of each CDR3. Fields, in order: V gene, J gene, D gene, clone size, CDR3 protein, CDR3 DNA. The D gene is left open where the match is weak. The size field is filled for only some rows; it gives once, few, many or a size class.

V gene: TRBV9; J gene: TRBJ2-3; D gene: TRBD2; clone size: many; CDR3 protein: CASSPGTSGITDTQYF; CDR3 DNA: TGTGCCAGCAGCCCGGGGACTAGCGGAATCACAGATACGCAGTATTTT
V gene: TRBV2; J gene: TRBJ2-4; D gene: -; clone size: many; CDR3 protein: CATLGLAKNIQYF; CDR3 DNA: TGTGCCACCCTGGGACTAGCCAAAAACATTCAGTACTTC
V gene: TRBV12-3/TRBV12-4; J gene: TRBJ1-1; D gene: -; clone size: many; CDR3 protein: CASILREQGRAGAFF; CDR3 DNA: TGTGCCAGCATTCTCCGCGAACAGGGCCGAGCGGGGGCTTTCTTT
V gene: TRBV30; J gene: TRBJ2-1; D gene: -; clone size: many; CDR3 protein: CAWSVWGYNEQFF; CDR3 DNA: TGTGCCTGGAGTGTATGGGGCTACAATGAGCAGTTCTTC
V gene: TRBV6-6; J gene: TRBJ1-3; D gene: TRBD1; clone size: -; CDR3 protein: CASSSTGGNTIYF; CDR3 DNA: TGTGCCAGCAGTTCGACAGGGGGGAACACCATATATTTT
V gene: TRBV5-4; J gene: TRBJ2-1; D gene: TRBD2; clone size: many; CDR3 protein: CASSPPRLAGGSSYNEQFF; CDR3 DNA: TGTGCCAGCAGCCCGCCCCGGCTAGCGGGGGGTAGCTCCTACAATGAGCAGTTCTTC
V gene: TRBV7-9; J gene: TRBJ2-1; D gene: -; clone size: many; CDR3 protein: CASRSTGFSSYNEQFF; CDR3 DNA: TGTGCCAGCAGATCTACAGGTTTTAGCTCCTACAATGAGCAGTTCTTC
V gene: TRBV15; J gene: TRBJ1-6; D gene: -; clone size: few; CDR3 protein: CATSRDQNSPLHF; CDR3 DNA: TGTGCCACCAGCAGAGATCAGAATTCACCCCTCCACTTT
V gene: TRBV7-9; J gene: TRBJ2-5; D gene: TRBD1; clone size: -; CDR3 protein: CASSVRDRGYQETQYF; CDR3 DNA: TGTGCCAGCAGCGTACGGGACAGGGGATACCAAGAGACCCAGTACTTC
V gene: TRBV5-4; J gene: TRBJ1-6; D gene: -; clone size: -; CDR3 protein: CASSNDGIRNSPLHF; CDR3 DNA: TGTGCCAGCAGCAACGACGGGATCCGGAATTCACCCCTCCACTTT
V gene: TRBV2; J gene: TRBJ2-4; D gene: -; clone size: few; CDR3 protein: CASSAIAGENIQYF; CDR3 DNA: TGTGCCAGCAGTGCCATTGCAGGAGAAAACATTCAGTACTTC
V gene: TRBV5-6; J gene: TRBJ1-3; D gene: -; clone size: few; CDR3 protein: CASSSDRGNTIYF; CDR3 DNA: TGTGCCAGCAGCTCGGACCGTGGAAACACCATATATTTT
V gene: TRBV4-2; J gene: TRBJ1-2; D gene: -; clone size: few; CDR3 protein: CASSQEALFGGVDYGYTF; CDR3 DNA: TGTGCCAGCAGCCAAGAGGCCCTCTTCGGAGGCGTAGACTATGGCTACACCTTC
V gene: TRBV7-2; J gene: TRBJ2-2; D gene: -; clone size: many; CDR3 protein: CASNLGPNTGELFF; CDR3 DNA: TGTGCCAGCAATCTAGGGCCAAACACCGGGGAGCTGTTTTTT
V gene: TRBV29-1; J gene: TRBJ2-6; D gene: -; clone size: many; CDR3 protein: CSVQDFGANVLTF; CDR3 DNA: TGCAGCGTTCAGGATTTTGGGGCCAACGTCCTGACTTTC
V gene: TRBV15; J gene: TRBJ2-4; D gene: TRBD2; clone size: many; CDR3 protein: CATSNGGGANIQYF; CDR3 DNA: TGTGCCACCAGCAACGGCGGGGGGGCGAACATTCAGTACTTC
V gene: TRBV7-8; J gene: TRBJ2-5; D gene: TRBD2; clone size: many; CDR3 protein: CAPAGEQETQYF; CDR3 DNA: TGTGCCCCAGCGGGGGAGCAAGAGACCCAGTACTTC
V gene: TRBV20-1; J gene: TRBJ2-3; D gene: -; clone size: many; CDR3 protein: CSADGGTDTQYF; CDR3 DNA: TGCAGTGCAGACGGGGGCACAGATACGCAGTATTTT
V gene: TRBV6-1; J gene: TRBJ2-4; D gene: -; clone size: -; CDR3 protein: CASSATVVRNIQYF; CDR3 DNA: TGTGCCAGCAGTGCAACAGTCGTAAGAAACATTCAGTACTTC
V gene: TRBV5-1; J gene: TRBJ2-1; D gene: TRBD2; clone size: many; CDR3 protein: CASSLTSGEGNEQFF; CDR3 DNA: TGCGCCAGCAGCTTGACTAGCGGGGAAGGCAATGAGCAGTTCTTC
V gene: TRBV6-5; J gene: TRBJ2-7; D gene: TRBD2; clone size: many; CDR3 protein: CASRREWGAYEQYF; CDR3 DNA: TGTGCCAGCAGGCGGGAGTGGGGGGCCTACGAGCAGTACTTC
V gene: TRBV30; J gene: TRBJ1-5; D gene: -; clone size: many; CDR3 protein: CAWSYQTGNQPQHF; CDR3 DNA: TGTGCCTGGAGCTACCAGACGGGCAATCAGCCCCAGCATTTT
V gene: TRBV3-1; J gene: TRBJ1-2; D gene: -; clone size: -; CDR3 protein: CASSQEGSRPHGYTF; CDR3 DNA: TGTGCCAGCAGCCAAGAAGGCAGTCGTCCCCATGGCTACACCTTC
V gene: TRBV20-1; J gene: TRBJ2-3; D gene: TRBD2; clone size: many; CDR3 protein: CSASANLGHPGGDTQYF; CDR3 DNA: TGCAGTGCTAGCGCCAACCTGGGACACCCGGGGGGGGATACGCAGTATTTT
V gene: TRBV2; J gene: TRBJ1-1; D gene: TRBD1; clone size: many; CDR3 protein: CASRLGDRGSNTEAFF; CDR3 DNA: TGTGCCAGCAGACTGGGGGACAGGGGGTCGAACACTGAAGCTTTCTTT
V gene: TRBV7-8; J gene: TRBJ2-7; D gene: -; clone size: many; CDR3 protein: CASSPAWGLYEQYF; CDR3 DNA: TGTGCCAGCAGCCCCGCTTGGGGGTTGTACGAGCAGTACTTC
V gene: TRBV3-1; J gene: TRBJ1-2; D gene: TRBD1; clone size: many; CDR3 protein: CASSQGQGNGYTF; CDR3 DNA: TGTGCCAGCAGCCAAGGACAGGGGAACGGCTACACCTTC
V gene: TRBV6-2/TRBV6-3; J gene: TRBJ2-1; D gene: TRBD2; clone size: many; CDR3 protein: CASNERGAYNEQFF; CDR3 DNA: TGTGCCAGCAATGAGCGGGGGGCCTACAATGAGCAGTTCTTC